This T cell receptor beta chain is drawn from a study of blood T cell repertoires in COVID-19. The protocol was immunoSEQ multiplex PCR, while the TCRdb copy is restricted to in-frame clones and leaves out a portion. The table shows about 500,000 clones, with roughly 89% occurring only once. Per germline, CDR1 SGHRS and CDR2 YFSETQ. V gave up 0 bases and J gave up 4 bases, with 13 bases separating them. The CDR3 contains 15 residues. The chain carries TRBV5-1 and TRBJ1-2; D uncertain. This receptor was identified in a man aged 18 to 30 with COVID-19, enrolled during active disease. The material sequenced was peripheral blood. The CDR3 sequence: CASSLAGVLGYGYTF. In DNA, the CDR3 is TGCGCCAGCAGCTTGGCCGGGGTACTGGGCTATGGCTACACCTTC.